These 5 T cell receptor beta chains share one sample of origin, sequenced in a study of control samples from healthy donors and cancer patients. Clones were read by immunoSEQ multiplex PCR, and TCRdb kept only the in-frame ones, dropping some. The sample shows about 120,000 clones, 87% of them seen only once. Sequencing was performed on blood. The receptors here all came from a young man in good health.

This chain joins TRBV10-3 and TRBJ1-3, with 9 bases lining up with TRBD1. Germline V lookup: CDR1 ENHRY, CDR2 SYGVKD. Germline trimming cut 8 bases from V and 2 bases from J; bases unmatched to any gene: 19. The CDR3 extends over 19 amino acids. Here the CDR3 reads CAIGASRTGGEVAGNTIYF. The DNA of the CDR3 is TGTGCCATCGGCGCCTCTCGCACAGGGGGCGAGGTGGCTGGAAACACCATATATTTT.

The rearrangement links TRBV5-1 to TRBJ1-1; D unclear. The V end was cut by 4 bases, the J end by 0 bases, with 10 bases between. The germline CDR1 and CDR2 sequences are SGHRS and YFSETQ. The CDR3 covers 14 residues. The CDR3, as DNA: TGCGCCAGCAGCCTTCGGACGTTGAACACTGAAGCTTTCTTT. It encodes CASSLRTLNTEAFF.

This chain connects TRBV6-2 or TRBV6-3 to TRBJ1-1, with a tentative D call TRBD1 (6 bases). Germline V gene data show CDR1 as MNHEY and CDR2 as SVGEGT. This CDR3 contains 14 residues. The V end was cut by 0 bases, the J end by 7 bases, with 12 bases between. CDR3 amino acids: CASSYSAGVDEAFF. CDR3 nucleotides: TGTGCCAGCAGTTACTCGGCAGGGGTTGATGAAGCTTTCTTT.

DNA of the CDR3: TGCAGCGTTGAGTGGCAGGGAGGGGAAAAACTGTTTTTT. Its protein is CSVEWQGGEKLFF. The chain carries TRBV29-1 and TRBJ1-4; possibly TRBD1 for D (5 bases). Germline CDR1 is SQVTM and CDR2 is ANQGSEA. V lost 3 bases, J lost 8 bases, and 13 bases lay in between. The CDR3 is 13 residues long. The full variable domain, rest sourced from reference TRBV29-1 and TRBJ1-4, is SAVISQKPSRDICQRGTSLTIQCQVDSQVTMMFWYRQQPGQSLTLIATANQGSEATYESGFVIDKFPISRPNLTFSTLTVSNMSPEDSSIYLCSVEWQGGEKLFFGSGTQLSVL.

The rearrangement links TRBV5-8 to TRBJ2-1, with 10 bases identical to TRBD1. The CDR3 runs to 17 residues. V was clipped by 3 bases and J by 4 bases; unmatched bases: 10. Germline assignment: CDR1 SGHTS and CDR2 YDEGEE. The CDR3: CASSSGQGTTPYNEQFF. CDR3 in DNA: TGTGCCAGCAGCTCGGGACAGGGGACCACTCCATACAATGAGCAGTTCTTC.